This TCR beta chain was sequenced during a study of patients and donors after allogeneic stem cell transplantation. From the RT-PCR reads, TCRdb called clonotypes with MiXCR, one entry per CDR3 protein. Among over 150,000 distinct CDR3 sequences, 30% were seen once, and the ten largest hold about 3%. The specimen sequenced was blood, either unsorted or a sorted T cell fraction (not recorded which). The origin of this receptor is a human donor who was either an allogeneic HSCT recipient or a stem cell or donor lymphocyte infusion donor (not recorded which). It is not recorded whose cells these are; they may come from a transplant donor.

This CDR3 is CAISVPQEGGQETQYF. CDR3 nucleotides: TGTGCCATCAGTGTACCCCAAGAAGGAGGCCAAGAGACCCAGTACTTC. This chain joins TRBV10-3 and TRBJ2-5; a weak D match, TRBD2 (5 bases). The CDR3 sequence is 16 residues long. Trimming pared 4 bases from V and 1 base from J, leaving 16 bases between. Germline V gives CDR1 ENHRY, CDR2 SYGVKD.